Detailed here is one T cell receptor (beta chain). What it binds is unknown. Using immunoSEQ multiplex PCR, the repertoire was profiled, and TCRdb retains in-frame clones only, with some absent. Of some 150,000 clones in the sample, more than 70% were seen once. This record belongs to a study of T cell responses to AZD1222 COVID-19 vaccine. This CDR3 has 13 residues. Germline assignment: CDR1 SGHVS and CDR2 FQNEAQ. V was cut by 3 bases and J by 5 bases, with 10 bases left in between. Regarding the study as a whole: Spike-specific TCR breadth and depth were elevated following two AZD1222 doses. Nearly half of spike-specific TCRs reportedly target variant regions that are unmutated in the B.1.351 and B.1.1.7 variants.

The sequence was collected from an adult in good health. The sample consisted of peripheral blood, taken on day 0 of MenACWY control vaccination. V and J are TRBV7-8 and TRBJ1-1, with D unclear. CDR3 DNA sequence: TGTGCCAGCAGCTTCAGAAGAGAGACTGAAGCTTTCTTT. This sequence encodes CASSFRRETEAFF.